A single TCR beta chain is shown here with its context. The CDR3 has 16 residues. V was trimmed by 3 bases and J by 4 bases, leaving 18 bases between them. Germline V gene data show CDR1 as WSHSY and CDR2 as SAAADI. Measured with immunoSEQ multiplex PCR; TCRdb has only the in-frame clones, and not every one. The repertoire includes about 48,000 clones, around 84% of them detected once, and 2.6% sits in the top ten. This entry comes from a study of blood T cell repertoires in COVID-19. Study details: The United States, Italy and Spain supplied acute and convalescent COVID-19 samples. Sources were T cells, B-cell-depleted T cells, or PBMCs; the material itself was cDNA or gDNA.

The Seattle site enrolled patients during active infection and followed them longitudinally. This TCR was sampled from a woman older than 75 with COVID-19, enrolled during active disease. The sample taken for sequencing was peripheral blood. The genes are TRBV10-2 and TRBJ1-2, with D possibly being TRBD1 (5 bases). CDR3 nucleotides: TGCGCCAGCAGTGAATCCCCTACCACAGGAGCCTATGGCTACACCTTC. Residues: CASSESPTTGAYGYTF.